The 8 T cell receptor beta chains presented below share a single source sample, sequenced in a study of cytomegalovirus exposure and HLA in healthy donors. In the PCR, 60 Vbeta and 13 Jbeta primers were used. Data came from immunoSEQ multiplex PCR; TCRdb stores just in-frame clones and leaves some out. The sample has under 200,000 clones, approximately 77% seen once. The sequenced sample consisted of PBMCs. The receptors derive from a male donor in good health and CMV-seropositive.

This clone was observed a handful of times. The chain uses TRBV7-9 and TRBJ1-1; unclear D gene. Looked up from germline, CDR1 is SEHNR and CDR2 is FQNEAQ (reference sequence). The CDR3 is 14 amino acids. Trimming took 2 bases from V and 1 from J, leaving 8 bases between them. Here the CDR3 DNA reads TGTGCCAGCAGCTTAATCGGGAGGAACACTGAAGCTTTCTTT. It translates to CASSLIGRNTEAFF.

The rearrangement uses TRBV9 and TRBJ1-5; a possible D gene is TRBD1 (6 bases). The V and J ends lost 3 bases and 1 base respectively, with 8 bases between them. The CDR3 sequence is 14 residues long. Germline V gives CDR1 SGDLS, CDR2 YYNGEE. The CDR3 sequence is CASSAGVSNQPQHF. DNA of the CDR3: TGTGCCAGCAGCGCAGGGGTAAGCAATCAGCCCCAGCATTTT.

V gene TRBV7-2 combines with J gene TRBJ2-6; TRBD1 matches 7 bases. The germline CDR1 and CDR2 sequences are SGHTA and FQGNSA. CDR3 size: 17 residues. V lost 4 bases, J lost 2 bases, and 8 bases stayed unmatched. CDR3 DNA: TGTGCCAGCAGCTGGGGGTTACAGGGGACTGGGGCCAACGTCCTGACTTTC. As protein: CASSWGLQGTGANVLTF.

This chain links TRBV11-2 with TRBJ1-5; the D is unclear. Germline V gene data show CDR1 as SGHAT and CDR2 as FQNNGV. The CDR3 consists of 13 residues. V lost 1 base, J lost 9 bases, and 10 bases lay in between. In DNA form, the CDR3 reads TGTGCCAGCAGCTTAGCTCAGACGGGGCCCCAGCATTTT. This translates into CASSLAQTGPQHF.

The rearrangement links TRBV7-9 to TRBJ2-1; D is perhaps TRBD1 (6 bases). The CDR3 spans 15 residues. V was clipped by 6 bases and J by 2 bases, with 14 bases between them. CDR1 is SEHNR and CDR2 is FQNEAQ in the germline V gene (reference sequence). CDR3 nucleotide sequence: TGTGCCAGCAGTTTCCGACAGGAGACCTACAATGAGCAGTTCTTC. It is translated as CASSFRQETYNEQFF.

The CDR3 bases are TGTGCCAGTAGAGACGAACCGGGACTGAGCACAGATACGCAGTATTTT. Translating it yields CASRDEPGLSTDTQYF. This chain uses TRBV19 with TRBJ2-3, with TRBD2 as a possible D gene (6 bases). The germline V gene has CDR1 LNHDA and CDR2 SQIVND (reference sequence). Trimming cost V 6 bases and J 0 bases, with 16 bases left between them. CDR3 length: 16 amino acids.

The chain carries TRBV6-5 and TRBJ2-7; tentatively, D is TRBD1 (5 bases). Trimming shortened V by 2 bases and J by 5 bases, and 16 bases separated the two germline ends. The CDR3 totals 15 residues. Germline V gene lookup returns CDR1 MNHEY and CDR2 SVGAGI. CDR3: CASSYGFGQGNEQYF. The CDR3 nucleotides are TGTGCCAGCAGTTACGGCTTTGGGCAGGGTAACGAGCAGTACTTC.

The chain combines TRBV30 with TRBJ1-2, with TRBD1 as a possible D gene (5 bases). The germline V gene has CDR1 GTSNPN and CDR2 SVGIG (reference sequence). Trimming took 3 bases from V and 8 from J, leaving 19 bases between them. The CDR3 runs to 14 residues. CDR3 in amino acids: CAWSSLQKGYGYTF. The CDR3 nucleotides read TGTGCCTGGAGCTCACTCCAGAAGGGGTACGGCTACACCTTC. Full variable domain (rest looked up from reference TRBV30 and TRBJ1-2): SQTIHQWPATLVQPVGSPLSLECTVEGTSNPNLYWYRQAAGRGLQLLFYSVGIGQISSEVPQNLSASRPQDRQFILSSKKLLLSDSGFYLCAWSSLQKGYGYTFGSGTRLTVV.